A selection of T cell receptor beta chains follows, all from one sample in a study of PD-L1 blockade in urothelial cancer. Only in-frame clones appear in the TCRdb table, and some are missing; sequencing was by immunoSEQ multiplex PCR. Altogether 15,000 to 20,000 clones are present, approximately 80% being singletons, with the ten largest covering about 1.8%. This material consisted of PBMCs, taken around atezolizumab (anti-PD-L1) treatment. These receptors all come from a man over 45 with urothelial cancer. Both conserved end residues are part of each CDR3. D genes are given only for firm matches. Size tells how often a clone was seen (once, few, many) or the class of an expanded clone, and some rows leave it out.

clone size	V gene	J gene	D gene	CDR3 protein	CDR3 DNA
.	TRBV2	TRBJ2-2	.	CASSRQGPTGELFF	TGTGCCAGCAGTAGGCAGGGGCCCACCGGGGAGCTGTTTTTT
.	TRBV7-9	TRBJ1-2	.	CASSLVSGLLWWTF	TGTGCCAGCAGCTTAGTTTCAGGGTTACTATGGTGGACCTTC
.	TRBV6-1	TRBJ1-2	.	CATSSGERYGYTF	TGTGCCACGTCCTCCGGGGAGCGATATGGCTACACCTTC
.	TRBV15	TRBJ2-7	.	CATSNRSSYEQYF	TGTGCCACCAGCAACCGGAGCTCCTACGAGCAGTACTTC
.	TRBV7-6	TRBJ1-1	.	CASSLSLNTEAFF	TGTGCCAGCAGCTTATCTCTTAACACTGAAGCTTTCTTT
once	TRBV10-1	TRBJ2-1	TRBD2	CASSADLAGGGEQFF	TGCGCCAGCAGTGCTGATCTAGCGGGAGGTGGTGAGCAGTTCTTC
.	TRBV18	TRBJ2-3	TRBD2	CASSPRSGRTDTQYF	TGTGCCAGCTCACCGCGTAGCGGGAGGACAGATACGCAGTATTTT
.	TRBV6-1	TRBJ2-7	.	CASSGPAGQLSYEQYF	TGTGCCAGCAGTGGCCCAGCGGGCCAGCTCTCCTACGAGCAGTACTTC
.	TRBV18	TRBJ1-2	TRBD1	CASSPTGTVGNYGYTF	TGTGCCAGCTCACCGACCGGGACAGTCGGAAACTATGGCTACACCTTC
few	TRBV6-1	TRBJ2-7	TRBD2	CASRNSGRSNYEQYF	TGTGCCAGCAGAAACAGCGGGAGAAGCAACTACGAGCAGTACTTC
once	TRBV6-5	TRBJ2-7	TRBD1	CASRDTGTGSYEQYF	TGTGCCAGCAGAGACACCGGGACAGGGTCCTACGAGCAGTACTTC
.	TRBV19	TRBJ1-6	.	CASKGQRGDGSPLHF	TGTGCCAGTAAAGGACAGAGGGGAGACGGATCACCCCTCCACTTT
.	TRBV11-1	TRBJ2-1	TRBD2	CASSLGDYKQFF	TGTGCCAGCAGCTTGGGGGACTATAAGCAGTTCTTC
.	TRBV28	TRBJ2-5	.	CASSLRRSQETQYF	TGTGCCAGCAGTTTAAGGAGGTCCCAAGAGACCCAGTACTTC
.	TRBV28	TRBJ1-3	.	CASSYRGTGNTIYF	TGTGCCAGCAGTTATCGGGGAACTGGAAACACCATATATTTT
.	TRBV27	TRBJ1-2	.	CASSLSPREWGYTF	TGTGCCAGCAGTTTATCGCCCCGGGAATGGGGCTACACCTTC
once	TRBV7-2	TRBJ2-5	.	CASSSGHYGETQYF	TGTGCCAGCAGCTCGGGACACTACGGAGAAACCCAGTACTTC
.	TRBV5-1	TRBJ2-3	TRBD2	CASSPELASGSTDTQYF	TGCGCCAGCAGCCCTGAATTAGCTAGCGGCTCCACAGATACGCAGTATTTT
.	TRBV29-1	TRBJ2-7	.	CSVGSLGSAYEQYF	TGCAGCGTTGGAAGCCTGGGCTCAGCCTACGAGCAGTACTTC
once	TRBV14	TRBJ2-1	.	CASSQDKPGWDEQFF	TGTGCCAGCAGCCAAGACAAACCGGGATGGGATGAGCAGTTCTTC
.	TRBV29-1	TRBJ2-1	TRBD2	CSVDGGRLYNEQFF	TGCAGCGTTGACGGCGGGAGGCTCTACAATGAGCAGTTCTTC
.	TRBV30	TRBJ2-3	TRBD2	CAWSTGGAIPADTQYF	TGTGCCTGGAGTACGGGAGGGGCCATCCCTGCAGATACGCAGTATTTT
.	TRBV2	TRBJ1-5	TRBD1	CASRSRQGGQPQHF	TGTGCCAGCAGGAGTAGACAGGGCGGTCAGCCCCAGCATTTT
.	TRBV4-1	TRBJ1-1	TRBD1	CASSPGQGYEAFF	TGCGCCAGCAGCCCCGGACAGGGCTATGAAGCTTTCTTT
.	TRBV7-8	TRBJ2-5	TRBD2	CASSLSPLAAQETQYF	TGTGCCAGCAGCTTATCCCCTCTAGCGGCGCAAGAGACCCAGTACTTC
.	TRBV11-2	TRBJ1-3	TRBD1	CASSPNLGTGDGNTIYF	TGTGCCAGCAGCCCAAACCTCGGGACAGGGGACGGAAACACCATATATTTT
.	TRBV2	TRBJ1-2	.	CATHRPPYGYTF	TGTGCCACCCACAGACCCCCTTATGGCTACACCTTC
.	TRBV7-2	TRBJ2-5	TRBD1	CASSRDRSGETQYF	TGTGCCAGCAGCCGGGACAGGTCCGGGGAGACCCAGTACTTC